A selection of T cell receptor beta chains follows, all from one sample in a study of cytomegalovirus exposure and HLA in healthy donors. Assay used: immunoSEQ multiplex PCR; TCRdb lists only in-frame clones, some missing. The repertoire includes about 190,000 clones, roughly 82% of them detected once, and around 3% sits in the top ten. The specimen sequenced was PBMCs. Source of these receptors: a woman between 50 and 59 years old in good health and CMV-seropositive. Both conserved end residues are part of each CDR3. D genes are given only for firm matches.

J gene,V gene,D gene,CDR3 protein,CDR3 DNA
TRBJ1-5,TRBV2,-,CASSGHDQPQHF,TGTGCCAGCAGCGGACATGATCAGCCCCAGCATTTT
TRBJ1-3,TRBV18,-,CASSPRGGSSISGNTIYF,TGTGCCAGCTCACCACGCGGAGGCAGCTCGATCTCTGGAAACACCATATATTTT
TRBJ2-3,TRBV5-4,-,CASRRTPTDTDTQYF,TGTGCCAGCAGGCGGACCCCGACAGACACAGATACGCAGTATTTT
TRBJ2-7,TRBV5-4,TRBD1,CASSMDRVGEQYF,TGTGCCAGCAGCATGGACAGGGTGGGGGAGCAGTACTTC
TRBJ1-2,TRBV18,-,CASSPGMREGYGYTF,TGTGCCAGCTCACCAGGAATGAGAGAGGGCTATGGCTACACCTTT
TRBJ2-1,TRBV4-2,-,CASSQDGRGEQFF,TGTGCCAGCAGCCAAGATGGGCGGGGTGAGCAGTTCTTC
TRBJ2-3,TRBV15,-,CATSERRTDTQYF,TGTGCCACCAGCGAGCGGCGCACAGATACGCAGTATTTT
TRBJ2-5,TRBV7-2,TRBD1,CASSDRQGLRGTQYF,TGTGCCAGCAGTGACAGACAGGGGCTCCGGGGGACCCAGTACTTC
TRBJ2-4,TRBV5-1,-,CASSVTGNIQYF,TGCGCCAGCAGCGTTACAGGAAACATTCAGTACTTC
TRBJ1-2,TRBV5-4,-,CASSLGQGANYGYTF,TGTGCCAGCAGCTTGGGTCAAGGGGCTAACTATGGCTACACCTTC